Listed here are 13 T cell receptor beta chains from one sample, sequenced in a study of blood T cell repertoires in COVID-19 (dated by TCRdb to about 2020). Receptors were amplified or captured by the immunoSEQ multiplex PCR assay. TCRdb took this table from immuneACCESS and kept in-frame rearrangements with V and J called. Such tables lack part of the clones; where checked against another copy, unresolved V genes explain under half of the gap, and the rest is unexplained. Counted in this sample were some 200,000 clones; roughly 79% of them appeared once. 12% of the sample is taken by the ten largest. The sequenced sample consisted of peripheral blood. The receptors originated from an elderly woman with COVID-19, enrolled during active disease.

The chain couples TRBV5-1 to TRBJ2-1, with 10 bases lining up with TRBD2. The germline gives CDR1 SGHRS, CDR2 YFSETQ. There are 17 residues in the CDR3. The J segment lost 10 bases and the V segment lost 0 bases, leaving 13 bases of the junction unmatched. The CDR3 protein is CASSLETVRTSGGEQFF. In DNA, the CDR3 is TGCGCCAGCAGCTTGGAGACAGTTAGGACTAGCGGAGGCGAGCAGTTCTTC.

V and J are TRBV19 and TRBJ1-6; 8 nucleotides line up with TRBD1. Trimming cost V 3 bases and J 6 bases; bases outside gene matches: 4. This CDR3 has 15 amino acids. The germline gives CDR1 LNHDA, CDR2 SQIVND (reference sequence). The CDR3 coding sequence is TGTGCCAGTAGTATGGGAGACAGGGGTAATTCACCCCTCCACTTT. It translates to CASSMGDRGNSPLHF.

The V gene is TRBV10-2, the J gene TRBJ2-7; D unresolved. The CDR3 has 11 residues. Between the trimmed V and J ends, which lost 5 bases and 1 base, there was a span of 3 bases. Germline V gene lookup returns CDR1 WSHSY and CDR2 SAAADI. The CDR3 DNA follows: TGCGCCAGCAGTCTTTCCTACGAGCAGTACTTC. The encoded protein is CASSLSYEQYF.

This clone was seen only once. This rearrangement joins TRBV6-6 to TRBJ1-2; TRBD1 is a possible D gene (5 bases). V gave up 5 bases and J gave up 0 bases, with 19 bases separating them. CDR1 MNHNY and CDR2 SVGAGI come from the germline V gene (reference sequence). This CDR3 is 17 amino acids long. CDR3 bases: TGTGCCAGCAGTCCTTCTTTCGCAGGGTATACTAACTATGGCTACACCTTC. Protein sequence: CASSPSFAGYTNYGYTF.

J is TRBJ2-6 and V is TRBV11-3; TRBD1 matches 9 bases. The CDR3 has 16 residues. After removal of 7 bases from V and 4 bases from J, the junction contained 8 bases not matched to a gene. In germline, CDR1 is SGHNT, CDR2 YENEEA. The CDR3 loop is CASTKGTGTGANVLTF. The CDR3 region has the DNA TGTGCCAGCACGAAGGGGACAGGGACCGGGGCCAACGTCCTGACTTTC. Looking up the rest from reference TRBV11-3 and TRBJ2-6 gives the full variable domain: EAGVVQSPRYKIIEKKQPVAFWCNPISGHNTLYWYLQNLGQGPELLIRYENEEAVDDSQLPKDRFSAERLKGVDSTLKIQPAELGDSAVYLCASTKGTGTGANVLTFGAGSRLTVL.

The rearrangement uses TRBV12-3 or TRBV12-4 and TRBJ2-1; 7 nucleotides match TRBD1. The CDR3 runs 11 residues. V lost 8 bases and J lost 8; bases outside the gene matches: 3. The CDR3 sequence is CASVGGHEQFF. CDR3 DNA: TGTGCCAGCGTAGGGGGCCATGAGCAGTTCTTC.

The V gene is TRBV6-5, the J gene TRBJ1-2; D not resolved. The CDR3 has 14 residues. Per germline, CDR1 MNHEY and CDR2 SVGAGI. V lost 4 bases and J 8 bases, leaving 17 bases between the germline ends. The CDR3 coding sequence is TGTGCCAGCAGTTCCCACAGTTACTTTGAGGGCTACACCTTC. Its protein product is CASSSHSYFEGYTF.

The chain links TRBV13 to TRBJ2-1; 12 nucleotides line up with TRBD2. V dropped 3 bases and J dropped 0; count of bases not matched to a gene: 6. This CDR3 is 18 amino acids long. Germline values: CDR1 PRHDT, CDR2 FYEKMQ (reference sequence). The CDR3 protein is CASSLALAGGPSYNEQFF. For the CDR3, the DNA is TGTGCCAGCAGCTTGGCGCTAGCGGGGGGGCCCTCCTACAATGAGCAGTTCTTC.

The rearrangement joins TRBV25-1 to TRBJ2-2, with 7 nucleotides matching TRBD2. This CDR3 comprises 16 residues. The ends lost 1 base at V and 7 bases at J; junction bases unmatched: 9. Germline-derived CDR1 and CDR2 are MGHDK and SYGVNS. CDR3 in DNA: TGTGCCAGCAGTGAATGGAAGGGAGGGGAGGACGGGGAGCTGTTTTTT. This codes for CASSEWKGGEDGELFF.

The V call is TRBV7-8, the J call TRBJ2-2; D perhaps matches TRBD1 (6 bases). V lost 2 bases, J lost 2 bases, and 15 bases lay in between. This CDR3 is 17 amino acids long. The germline V gene encodes CDR1 SGHVS and CDR2 FQNEAQ. The CDR3 DNA reads as TGTGCCAGCAGCTTACCTAGCCGGGACACCAACACCGGGGAGCTGTTTTTT. Translation: CASSLPSRDTNTGELFF.

This rearrangement joins TRBV5-4 to TRBJ1-1, with 7 bases matching TRBD1. This CDR3 has 14 residues. Trimming took 0 bases from V and 5 from J; bases not matched to a gene: 4. Germline lookup yields CDR1 SGHNT and CDR2 YYREEE (reference sequence). CDR3 sequence: CASSLETGYTEAFF. CDR3 bases: TGTGCCAGCAGCTTGGAGACAGGGTATACTGAAGCTTTCTTT.

The V and J genes are TRBV7-9 and TRBJ2-3, with 11 bases aligning to TRBD2. Germline lookup yields CDR1 SEHNR and CDR2 FQNEAQ (reference sequence). Trimming cost V 5 bases and J 11 bases; bases outside gene matches: 15. The CDR3 has 16 residues. In DNA form, the CDR3 reads TGTGCCAGCAGCCCCCCCCGACTAGCGGGATACCACGGGCAGTATTTT. This codes for CASSPPRLAGYHGQYF.

This clone was detected a few times. The chain combines TRBV2 with TRBJ2-7; D is perhaps TRBD2 (7 bases). Trimming stripped 5 bases from V and 6 bases from J, with 11 bases between. Germline V gene data show CDR1 as SNHLY and CDR2 as FYNNEI. CDR3 length: 12 residues. CDR3 region: CASSQGGGEQYF. The CDR3 nucleotides read TGTGCCAGCAGTCAGGGAGGGGGCGAGCAGTACTTC.